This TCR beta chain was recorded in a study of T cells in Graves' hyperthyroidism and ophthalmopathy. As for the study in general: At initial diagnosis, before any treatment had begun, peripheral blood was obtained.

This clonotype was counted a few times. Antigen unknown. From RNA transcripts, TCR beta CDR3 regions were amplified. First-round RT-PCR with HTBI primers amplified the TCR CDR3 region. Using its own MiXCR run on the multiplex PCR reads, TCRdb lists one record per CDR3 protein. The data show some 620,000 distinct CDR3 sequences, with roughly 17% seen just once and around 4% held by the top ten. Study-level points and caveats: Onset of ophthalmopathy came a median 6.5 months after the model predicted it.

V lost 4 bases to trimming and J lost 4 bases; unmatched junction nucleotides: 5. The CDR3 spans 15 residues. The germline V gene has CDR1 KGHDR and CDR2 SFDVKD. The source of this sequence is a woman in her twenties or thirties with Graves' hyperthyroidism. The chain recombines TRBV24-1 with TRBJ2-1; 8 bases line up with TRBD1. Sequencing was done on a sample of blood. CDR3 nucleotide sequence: TGTGCCACCAGTGAGGGGACAGGAGGGTACAATGAGCAGTTCTTC. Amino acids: CATSEGTGGYNEQFF.